The 16 T cell receptor beta chains in this list originate from one sample, sequenced in a study of naive CD8 T cells in extremely preterm neonates. The protocol was immunoSEQ multiplex PCR, while the TCRdb copy is restricted to in-frame clones and leaves out a portion. This table holds several thousand clones, nearly 98% found once. Sequenced sample: naive CD8+ T cells from blood. Source of these receptors: a human donor in good health.

The rearrangement links TRBV29-1 to TRBJ2-2; TRBD2 aligns across 8 bases. CDR3 length: 15 amino acids. Germline V gives CDR1 SQVTM, CDR2 ANQGSEA. The ends lost 2 bases at V and 2 bases at J; junction bases unmatched: 4. The CDR3 nucleotides read TGCAGCGTTGAAAAAGCGGGGGTCAACACCGGGGAGCTGTTTTTT. This encodes CSVEKAGVNTGELFF.

V gene TRBV10-1 combines with J gene TRBJ1-4; D possibly corresponds to TRBD1 (6 bases). The germline CDR1 and CDR2 sequences are WNHNN and SYGVQD (reference sequence). The CDR3 totals 13 residues. Trimming shortened V by 6 bases and J by 4 bases, and 9 bases separated the two germline ends. CDR3 nucleotide sequence: TGCGCCAGCAGGGAGGACAGTAATGAAAAACTGTTTTTT. Protein product: CASREDSNEKLFF.

The chain has TRBV6-6 and TRBJ2-3, with D unresolved. Trimming shortened V by 6 bases and J by 6 bases, and 10 bases separated the two germline ends. The germline V gene has CDR1 MNHNY and CDR2 SVGAGI (reference sequence). The CDR3 runs to 12 residues. CDR3 amino acids: CASSPGLDTQYF. The CDR3 nucleotides are TGTGCCAGCAGCCCCGGGTTGGATACGCAGTATTTT.

The rearrangement uses TRBV21-1 and TRBJ1-3; the D call TRBD1 from the table was never checked on the DNA. TRBV21-1 is a listed pseudogene. The CDR3 has 16 amino acids. CDR3 sequence reads: CASRKTPTFSGNTIYF. The CDR3, as DNA: TGTGCCAGCAGAAAGACACCGACGTTTTCTGGAAACACCATATATTTT.

Only one count was recorded for this clone. Distinct nucleotide sequences in the sample also encode this CDR3. This chain joins TRBV28 and TRBJ1-6, with D possibly matching TRBD1 (6 bases). The germline CDR1 and CDR2 sequences are MDHEN and SYDVKM. The V end was cut by 3 bases, the J end by 9 bases, with 12 bases between. The CDR3 contains 14 residues. The chain's CDR3 is CASSFGNRVSPLHF. CDR3 DNA sequence: TGTGCCAGCAGTTTTGGGAACAGGGTTTCACCCCTCCACTTT.

V usage is TRBV29-1 and J usage is TRBJ1-2; possibly TRBD1 for D (6 bases). This CDR3 has 13 residues. Germline V CDR1 and CDR2: SQVTM, ANQGSEA. V was clipped by 4 bases and J by 4 bases, with 13 bases between them. This CDR3 reads CSVVGQPSYGYTF. CDR3 bases: TGCAGCGTTGTCGGACAGCCTTCCTATGGCTACACCTTC.

V and J are TRBV5-4 and TRBJ2-3; TRBD2 agrees at 7 bases. Trimming took 3 bases from V and 7 from J; bases not matched to a gene: 14. The CDR3 consists of 16 residues. Germline V gene data show CDR1 as SGHNT and CDR2 as YYREEE (reference sequence). This chain's CDR3 is CASSSPGTTNVNTQYF. In DNA, the CDR3 is TGTGCCAGCAGCTCTCCTGGGACTACAAACGTCAATACGCAGTATTTT.

The rearrangement joins TRBV10-2 to TRBJ1-1, with no clear D. Between the trimmed V and J ends, which lost 6 bases and 5 bases, there was a span of 13 bases. This CDR3 comprises 13 residues. Germline V CDR1 and CDR2: WSHSY, SAAADI. CDR3 amino acids: CASSSGIRTEAFF. The CDR3 DNA follows: TGCGCCAGCAGCAGCGGTATCAGAACTGAAGCTTTCTTT.

The count of this clone is one. V and J are TRBV19 and TRBJ1-2; no definite D call. This CDR3 region has 14 residues. Trimming pared 5 bases from V and 4 bases from J, leaving 14 bases between. CDR1 and CDR2 from the germline V gene are LNHDA and SQIVND (reference sequence). DNA of the CDR3: TGTGCCAGTAGTGTAACACCGGGAAGCTATGGCTACACCTTC. Its protein is CASSVTPGSYGYTF.

This chain uses TRBV2 with TRBJ2-5; D is possibly TRBD2 (6 bases). Looked up from germline, CDR1 is SNHLY and CDR2 is FYNNEI. CDR3 length: 16 residues. V was clipped by 5 bases and J by 2 bases, with 18 bases between them. DNA for the CDR3: TGTGCCAGCAGTACCCTCGAGGGTAGCGGTCAAGAGACCCAGTACTTC. It encodes CASSTLEGSGQETQYF.

The V gene is TRBV27, the J gene TRBJ2-7; tentatively, D is TRBD2 (7 bases). Germline assignment: CDR1 MNHEY and CDR2 SMNVEV (reference sequence). Trimming cost V 3 bases and J 4 bases, with 13 bases left between them. The CDR3 consists of 14 residues. CDR3 nucleotide sequence: TGTGCCAGCAGTTTCGGGGGGCCTATTTACGAGCAGTACTTC. Protein sequence: CASSFGGPIYEQYF.

DNA for the CDR3: TGTGCCAGCAGCTTTGGGGCTAGCGGAAGCGGGGAGACCCAGTACTTC. It yields the protein CASSFGASGSGETQYF. This sequence joins TRBV11-2 and TRBJ2-5; TRBD2 matches 7 bases. V dropped 3 bases and J dropped 5; count of bases not matched to a gene: 12. Germline V gene data show CDR1 as SGHAT and CDR2 as FQNNGV. The CDR3 sequence is 16 residues long.

This chain uses TRBV27 with TRBJ1-1, with 7 bases fitting TRBD1. Germline V gene data show CDR1 as MNHEY and CDR2 as SMNVEV (reference sequence). After removal of 3 bases from V and 4 bases from J, the junction contained 8 bases not matched to a gene. CDR3 length: 15 residues. The CDR3 region is CASSLGTAGGTEAFF. Here the CDR3 DNA reads TGTGCCAGCAGTTTGGGGACAGCCGGGGGCACTGAAGCTTTCTTT.

The V gene is TRBV7-2, the J gene TRBJ2-7; possible D gene TRBD2, 6 bases. Trimming shortened V by 5 bases and J by 4 bases, and 15 bases separated the two germline ends. This CDR3 is 14 amino acids long. The germline gives CDR1 SGHTA, CDR2 FQGNSA. CDR3 residues: CASSPDGGIYEQYF. CDR3 bases: TGTGCCAGCAGCCCTGACGGCGGGATTTACGAGCAGTACTTC.

The chain employs TRBV9 and TRBJ2-2; D possibly corresponds to TRBD2 (5 bases). Trimming took 0 bases from V and 4 from J, leaving 19 bases between them. The CDR3 runs to 18 residues. Germline CDR1 is SGDLS and CDR2 is YYNGEE. CDR3 residues: CASSVAIRAGRGTGELFF. CDR3 DNA: TGTGCCAGCAGCGTAGCTATTAGGGCAGGCCGGGGCACCGGGGAGCTGTTTTTT.

This rearrangement joins TRBV7-8 to TRBJ2-2; weak D call: TRBD2 (5 bases). The V end lost 5 bases, the J end lost 9 bases, and 7 bases lay between the germline ends. The CDR3 contains 11 residues. Per germline, CDR1 SGHVS and CDR2 FQNEAQ. CDR3 sequence reads: CASSPTRELFF. In DNA form, the CDR3 reads TGTGCCAGCAGCCCGACTAGGGAGCTGTTTTTT.